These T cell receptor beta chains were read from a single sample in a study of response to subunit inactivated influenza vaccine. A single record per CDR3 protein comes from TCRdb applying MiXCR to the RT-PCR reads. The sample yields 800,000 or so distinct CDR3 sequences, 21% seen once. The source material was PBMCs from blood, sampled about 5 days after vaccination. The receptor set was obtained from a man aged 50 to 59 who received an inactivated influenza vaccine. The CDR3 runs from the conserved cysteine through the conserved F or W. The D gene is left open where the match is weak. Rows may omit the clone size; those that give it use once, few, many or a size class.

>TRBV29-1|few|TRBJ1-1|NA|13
TGCAGCGTTGGTCGGGGTGGGAGCACTGAAGCTTTCTTT
CSVGRGGSTEAFF
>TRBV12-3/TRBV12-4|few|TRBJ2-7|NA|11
TGTGCCAGCAGGGCAAGGGACGAGCAGTACTTC
CASRARDEQYF
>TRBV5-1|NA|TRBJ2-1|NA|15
TGCGCCAGCAGCTTGGGCCGGGGGCGATCGGATGAGCAGTTCTTC
CASSLGRGRSDEQFF
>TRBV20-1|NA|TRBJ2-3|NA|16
TGCAGTGCTGGTTTACTCTCGCGGGCGAGCACAGATACGCAGTATTTT
CSAGLLSRASTDTQYF
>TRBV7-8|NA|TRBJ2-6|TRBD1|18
TGTGCCAGCCCCGGTTGGGACAGGTCGATTGCTGGGGCCAACGTCCTGACTTTC
CASPGWDRSIAGANVLTF
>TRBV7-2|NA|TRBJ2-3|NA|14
TGTGCCAGCAGCGTAGCCTATACCACAGATACGCAGTATTTT
CASSVAYTTDTQYF
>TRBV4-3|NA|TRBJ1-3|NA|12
TGCGCCAGCAGCCAAGACCCTAACACCATATATTTT
CASSQDPNTIYF
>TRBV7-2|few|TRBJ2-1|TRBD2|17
TGTGCCAGCAGCCTCCCGGGACTAGCGAGAGCCTACAATGAGCAGTTCTTC
CASSLPGLARAYNEQFF
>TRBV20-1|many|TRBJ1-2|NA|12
TGCAGTGCCACGGGACACAGCTATGGCTACACCTTC
CSATGHSYGYTF
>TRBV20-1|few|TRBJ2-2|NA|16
TGCAGTGCTAGACCCCCGGGACCCCGTACCTACGGGGAGCTGTGTTTT
CSARPPGPRTYGELCF
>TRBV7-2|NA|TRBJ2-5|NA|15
TGTGCCAGCAGCCGAGCCAGGGCAGACCGGGAGACCCAGTACTTC
CASSRARADRETQYF
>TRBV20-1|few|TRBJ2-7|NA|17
TGCAGTGCTAGAGATTCTAGCGTCTACCACCCCTCCTTCGAGCAGTACTTC
CSARDSSVYHPSFEQYF
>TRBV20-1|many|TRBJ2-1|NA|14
TGCAGTGCCCCGCCGGCGGGCGGCTACAATGAGCAGTTCTTC
CSAPPAGGYNEQFF
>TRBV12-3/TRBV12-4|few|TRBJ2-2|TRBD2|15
TGTGCCAGCGGGCCCCGGGCTAGCGGCACCGGGGAGCTGTTTTTT
CASGPRASGTGELFF
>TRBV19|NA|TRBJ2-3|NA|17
TGTGCCAGTAGCCTCCCCGGCGGGACACCCTACACAGATACGCAGTATTTT
CASSLPGGTPYTDTQYF
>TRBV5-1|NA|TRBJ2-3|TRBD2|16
TGCGCCAGCAGCTTGTTCCCGGGGGGGCGCACAGATACGCAGTATTTT
CASSLFPGGRTDTQYF
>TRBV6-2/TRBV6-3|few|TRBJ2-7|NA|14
TGTGCCAGCAGTTACTGGGGGGACTCCTACGAGCAGTACTTC
CASSYWGDSYEQYF
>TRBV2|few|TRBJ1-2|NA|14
TGTGCCAGCAGCGCCCACAGGGACGGCTATGGCTACACCTTC
CASSAHRDGYGYTF
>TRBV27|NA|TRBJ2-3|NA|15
TGTGCCAGCAGTTCCCATCGTTATAGCACAGATACGCAGTATTTT
CASSSHRYSTDTQYF
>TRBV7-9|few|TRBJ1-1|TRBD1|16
TGTGCCAGCAGCTTCCCGGTGGACAGGGCGAGGACTGAAGCTTTCTTT
CASSFPVDRARTEAFF
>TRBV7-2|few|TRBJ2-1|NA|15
TGTGCCAGCAGCTTAGGACAGATTGTATACAATGAGCAGTTCTTC
CASSLGQIVYNEQFF
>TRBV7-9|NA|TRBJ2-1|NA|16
TGTGCCAGCAGCCAAAGAACAGGGTCCACCTACAATGAGCAGTTCTTC
CASSQRTGSTYNEQFF
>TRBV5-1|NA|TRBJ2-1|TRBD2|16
TGCGCCAGCAGCTTGGACCCGAGCGGGACCTACAATGAGCAGTTCTTC
CASSLDPSGTYNEQFF
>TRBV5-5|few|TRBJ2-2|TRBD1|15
TGTGCCAGCAGCTGGGGGACAGGGATAACCGGGGAGCTGTTTTTT
CASSWGTGITGELFF
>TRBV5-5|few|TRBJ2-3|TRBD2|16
TGTGCCAGCAGCTCTTTTGGCGGGGGGGCCGGAGATACGCAGTATTTT
CASSSFGGGAGDTQYF
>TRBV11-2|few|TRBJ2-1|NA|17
TGTGCCAGCAGCTTAGACGGGCGGGGGCAGCCGTACAATGAGCAGTTCTTC
CASSLDGRGQPYNEQFF
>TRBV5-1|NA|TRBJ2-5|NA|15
TGCGCCAGCAGCTTGGTCGAGGGGTTCCAAGAGACCCAGTACTTC
CASSLVEGFQETQYF
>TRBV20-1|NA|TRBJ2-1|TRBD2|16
TGCAGTGCTAACATTCTGACGGGGGGACGATACAATGAGCAGTTCTTC
CSANILTGGRYNEQFF
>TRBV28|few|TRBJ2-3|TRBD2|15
TGTGCCAGCAGCGGCGGGGGGGCCCCCACAGATACGCAGTATTTT
CASSGGGAPTDTQYF
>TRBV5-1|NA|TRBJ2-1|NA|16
TGCGCCAGCAGCCACCGCCCAGGGGTAGGGAACAATGAGCAGTTCTTC
CASSHRPGVGNNEQFF
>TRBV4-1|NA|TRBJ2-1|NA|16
TGCGCCAGCAGCCATGAGCCAGGGTGGCCTTACAATGAGCAGTTCTTC
CASSHEPGWPYNEQFF